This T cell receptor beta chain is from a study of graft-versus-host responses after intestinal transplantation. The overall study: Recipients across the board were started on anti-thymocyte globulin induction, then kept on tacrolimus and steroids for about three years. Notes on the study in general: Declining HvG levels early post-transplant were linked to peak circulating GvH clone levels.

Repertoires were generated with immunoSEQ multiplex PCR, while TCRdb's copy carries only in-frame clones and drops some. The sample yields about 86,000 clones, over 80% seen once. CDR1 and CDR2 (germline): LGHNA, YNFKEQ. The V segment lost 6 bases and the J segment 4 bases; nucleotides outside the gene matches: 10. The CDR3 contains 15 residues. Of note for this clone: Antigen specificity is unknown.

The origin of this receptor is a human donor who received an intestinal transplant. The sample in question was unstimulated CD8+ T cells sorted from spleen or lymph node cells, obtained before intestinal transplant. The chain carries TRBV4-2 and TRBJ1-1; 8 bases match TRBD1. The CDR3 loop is CASRPQQGAGTEAFF. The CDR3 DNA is TGTGCCAGCAGGCCGCAGCAGGGGGCAGGCACTGAAGCTTTCTTT.